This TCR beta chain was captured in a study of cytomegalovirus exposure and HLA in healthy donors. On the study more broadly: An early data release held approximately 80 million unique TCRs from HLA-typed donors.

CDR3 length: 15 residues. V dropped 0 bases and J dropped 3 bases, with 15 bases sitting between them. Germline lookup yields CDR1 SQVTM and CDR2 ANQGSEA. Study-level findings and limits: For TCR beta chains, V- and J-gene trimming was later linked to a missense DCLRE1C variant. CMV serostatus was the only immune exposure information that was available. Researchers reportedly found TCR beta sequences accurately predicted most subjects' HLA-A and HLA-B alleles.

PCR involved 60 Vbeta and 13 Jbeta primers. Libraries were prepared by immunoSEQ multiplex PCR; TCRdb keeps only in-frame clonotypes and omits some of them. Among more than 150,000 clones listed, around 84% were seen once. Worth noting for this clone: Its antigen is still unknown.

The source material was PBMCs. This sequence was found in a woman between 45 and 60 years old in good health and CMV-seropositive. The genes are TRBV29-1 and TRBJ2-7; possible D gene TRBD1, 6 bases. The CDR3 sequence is CSVEERGHGGYEQYF. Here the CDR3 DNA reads TGCAGCGTTGAAGAACGGGGACACGGTGGCTACGAGCAGTACTTC.